The subject of this entry is one T cell receptor beta chain. The CDR3 consists of 14 residues. Germline V gives CDR1 KGHDR, CDR2 SFDVKD. Trimming shortened V by 5 bases and J by 3 bases, and 12 bases separated the two germline ends. This sample was included in a study of blood T cell repertoires in COVID-19. Profiling relied on immunoSEQ multiplex PCR, and the TCRdb table lists in-frame clones only, not all of them. This table has some 50,000 clones, less than 90% appearing once. This chain connects TRBV24-1 to TRBJ2-5; tentatively, D is TRBD1 (5 bases). The sample comprised peripheral blood. The TCR was taken from a man aged 50-59 years with acute or convalescent COVID-19. The CDR3 DNA reads as TGTGCCACCAGTGGTGGGCAGGGTGAAGAGACCCAGTACTTC. It translates to CATSGGQGEETQYF.